The 11 T cell receptor beta chains below all came from one sample that was sequenced in a study of T-cell memory formation after mild COVID-19. TCRdb fed the 5' RACE reads into MiXCR, producing one record per CDR3 protein. The table has hundreds of thousands of distinct CDR3 sequences, 13% to 15% seen once. Sequencing was performed on PBMCs or a T cell subset sorted from them (not recorded which). These receptors originate from a man younger than 35 who had mild COVID-19 (a few samples of this study predate the infection). Cell type and time point are not known.

This clonotype was recorded at least ten times. The chain couples TRBV5-1 to TRBJ2-7, with 8 bases fitting TRBD2. Germline CDR1 and CDR2: SGHRS and YFSETQ. The CDR3 is 15 amino acids. With 4 bases clipped from V and 3 bases from J, the junction kept 9 bases outside the gene matches. Here the CDR3 reads CASSILTSVDYEQYF. The CDR3 DNA follows: TGCGCCAGCAGCATATTGACTAGCGTCGACTACGAGCAGTACTTC. The whole variable domain, remainder taken from reference TRBV5-1 and TRBJ2-7, is KAGVTQTPRYLIKTRGQQVTLSCSPISGHRSVSWYQQTPGQGLQFLFEYFSETQRNKGNFPGRFSGRQFSNSRSEMNVSTLELGDSALYLCASSILTSVDYEQYFGPGTRLTVT.

A few counts support this clonotype. V usage is TRBV5-1 and J usage is TRBJ1-4, with 8 bases identical to TRBD1. CDR3 length: 16 residues. Looked up from germline, CDR1 is SGHRS and CDR2 is YFSETQ. The trim removed 4 bases at V and 4 bases at J, leaving 9 bases unmatched. The CDR3 spells CASSLQGTGGNEKLFF. The CDR3 nucleotides read TGCGCCAGCAGCCTACAAGGAACAGGGGGTAATGAAAAACTGTTTTTT.

The sample holds many counts of this clonotype. The chain recombines TRBV20-1 with TRBJ1-3; a possible D gene is TRBD1 (5 bases). V dropped 4 bases and J dropped 2 bases, with 15 bases sitting between them. The germline V gene has CDR1 DFQATT and CDR2 SNEGSKA (reference sequence). The CDR3 spans 15 residues. As DNA, the CDR3 is TGCAGTGCTACGGACATCGAATTTACTGGAAACACCATATATTTT. It encodes CSATDIEFTGNTIYF.

V gene TRBV7-9 combines with J gene TRBJ2-1; D is possibly TRBD1 (6 bases). V was cut by 0 bases and J by 9 bases, with 12 bases left in between. Germline-derived CDR1 and CDR2 are SEHNR and FQNEAQ (reference sequence). CDR3 length: 14 residues. This CDR3 is CASSLAVGAGEQFF. The CDR3 region has the DNA TGTGCCAGCAGCTTAGCTGTGGGGGCGGGTGAGCAGTTCTTC.

This clonotype came up many times. Here the CDR3 reads CASLLEGFGYTF. Here the CDR3 DNA reads TGTGCCAGCCTCCTGGAAGGGTTCGGCTACACCTTC. J is TRBJ1-2 and V is TRBV25-1; D uncertain. This CDR3 has 12 amino acids. V lost 8 bases and J lost 8, with 15 bases in between. The V gene's germline CDR1 is MGHDK and CDR2 SYGVNS.

The sample holds a few counts of this clonotype. This chain links TRBV7-2 with TRBJ2-3; TRBD2 is a possible D gene (5 bases). Trimming removed 5 bases from V and 2 bases from J, with 17 bases in between. The CDR3 is made up of 16 amino acids. The germline V gene has CDR1 SGHTA and CDR2 FQGNSA. CDR3 bases: TGTGCCAGCAGCGCGCAGGCTAGCCCCATCACAGATACGCAGTATTTT. As protein: CASSAQASPITDTQYF.

This clonotype was observed a handful of times. The rearrangement joins TRBV9 to TRBJ2-5; 12 nucleotides line up with TRBD2. CDR1 and CDR2 from the germline V gene are SGDLS and YYNGEE. The junction had 5 bases not matched to a gene; V was cut back by 4 bases and J by 4 bases. CDR3 length equals 15 residues. The CDR3 DNA is TGTGCCAGCAGCACCGCGGGACTAGCGGGAGAGACCCAGTACTTC. Its translation is CASSTAGLAGETQYF.

This clonotype was seen just once. The chain uses TRBV7-2 and TRBJ1-6; D remains unclear. Germline V lookup: CDR1 SGHTA, CDR2 FQGNSA. The germline V and J ends were trimmed by 5 bases and 7 bases, with 15 bases remaining between them. The CDR3 has 15 residues. The CDR3 sequence is CASSPWESENSPLHF. The CDR3 nucleotides are TGTGCCAGCAGCCCCTGGGAGTCAGAGAATTCACCCCTCCACTTT.

This chain uses TRBV29-1 with TRBJ2-3; D call uncertain. V lost 6 bases, J lost 5 bases, and 6 bases lay in between. The CDR3 has 10 amino acids. Germline CDR1 is SQVTM and CDR2 is ANQGSEA. The CDR3 DNA reads as TGCAGCGTCCGTGTAGATACGCAGTATTTT. This gives the protein CSVRVDTQYF.

This clonotype was seen a handful of times. The gene calls are TRBV2 and TRBJ1-6, with D possibly being TRBD1 (6 bases). There are 14 residues in the CDR3. The germline gives CDR1 SNHLY, CDR2 FYNNEI. Trimming cost V 4 bases and J 9 bases, with 13 bases left between them. The CDR3 DNA reads TGTGCCAGCAGTGGGGACATCAGACCTTCACCCCTCCACTTT. It translates to CASSGDIRPSPLHF.

The sample holds a few counts of this clonotype. V usage is TRBV5-1 and J usage is TRBJ1-1; D gene ambiguous. The germline V gene encodes CDR1 SGHRS and CDR2 YFSETQ. This CDR3 region has 16 residues. V dropped 4 bases and J dropped 3 bases, with 19 bases sitting between them. The CDR3 bases are TGCGCCAGCAGCCCGCGGGCGTTAGGCGGTCACACTGAAGCTTTCTTT. Translating gives CASSPRALGGHTEAFF.